The 16 T cell receptor beta chains below all came from one sample that was sequenced in a study of T-cell reconstitution after alpha-beta-depleted transplantation in children. Preparation of the TCRbeta library involved a method that used unique molecular identifiers. TCRdb processed the PCR reads anew with MiXCR; each CDR3 protein has one entry. The sample yields hundreds of thousands of distinct CDR3 sequences, 16% seen once. The specimen comprised PBMCs from the stem cell graft donor, sampled from the stem cell graft. Receptor source: a human donor who donated a stem cell graft to a child with acute myeloid leukemia.

This clonotype occurred many times. V gene TRBV20-1 combines with J gene TRBJ1-1; 7 bases align to TRBD1. The CDR3 extends over 14 amino acids. J gave up 3 bases and V 1 base, and 5 bases lay outside the gene matches. CDR1 and CDR2 (germline): DFQATT, SNEGSKA (reference sequence). In DNA form, the CDR3 reads TGCAGTGCTAGAGGATCTACAGGGGACACTGAAGCTTTCTTT. Its protein is CSARGSTGDTEAFF.

This clonotype appeared a few times. This sequence joins TRBV28 and TRBJ2-5; either TRBD1 or TRBD2 may supply D (5 bases each). V was cut by 4 bases and J by 4 bases, with 22 bases left in between. Germline V lookup: CDR1 MDHEN, CDR2 SYDVKM. There are 17 residues in the CDR3. The DNA of the CDR3 is TGTGCCAGCAGTTCCCTCGGGCGGGCGGACGGGACAGAGACCCAGTACTTC. Translation: CASSSLGRADGTETQYF.

This clonotype was seen at least ten times. The chain links TRBV20-1 to TRBJ1-5, with D unclear. Per the germline V gene, CDR1 is DFQATT and CDR2 is SNEGSKA (reference sequence). This CDR3 spans 14 amino acids. Trimming took off 0 bases at V and 2 bases at J, with 8 bases between the two ends. CDR3 loop: CSARDRRGNQPQHF. CDR3 nucleotides: TGCAGTGCTAGAGATCGGAGGGGCAATCAGCCCCAGCATTTT.

Ten or more counts support this clonotype. This chain links TRBV20-1 with TRBJ2-7; 9 bases agree with TRBD1. V shed 3 bases, J shed 3 bases, and the junction held 6 bases outside the gene matches. The germline CDR1 and CDR2 sequences are DFQATT and SNEGSKA (reference sequence). The CDR3 contains 14 residues. The CDR3 sequence is CSASKGTGFYEQYV. In DNA, the CDR3 is TGCAGTGCTAGCAAAGGGACAGGGTTCTACGAGCAGTACGTC.

The table lists this clonotype with a few counts. The rearrangement links TRBV20-1 to TRBJ2-5, with a weak D call TRBD2 (7 bases). The ends were cut back, 6 bases at V and 5 bases at J, with 19 bases in the middle. The CDR3 runs to 14 residues. Germline-derived CDR1 and CDR2 are DFQATT and SNEGSKA (reference sequence). The CDR3 nucleotides read TGCAGTGCCACCGGAAAGGGGGGGAAGGAGACCCAGTACTTC. Translated: CSATGKGGKETQYF.

This rearrangement joins TRBV12-3 or TRBV12-4 to TRBJ2-1, with a weak D call TRBD1 (5 bases). This CDR3 has 17 amino acids. V was shortened by 4 bases and J by 5 bases, with 21 bases between the two germline ends. The CDR3 region is CASSYLARALLDNEQFF. The CDR3 nucleotides read TGTGCCAGCAGTTACCTGGCCAGGGCCCTACTTGACAATGAGCAGTTCTTC.

This clonotype was observed at least ten times. The chain recombines TRBV7-9 with TRBJ1-5; D not certain. Germline V gene data show CDR1 as SEHNR and CDR2 as FQNEAQ (reference sequence). The CDR3 is 13 residues long. Between the trimmed V and J ends, which lost 1 base and 5 bases, there was a span of 6 bases. The CDR3 DNA reads as TGTGCCAGCAGCTTAGAAAGAGATCAGCCCCAGCATTTT. It translates to CASSLERDQPQHF.

Many counts were recorded for this clonotype. V usage is TRBV12-3 or TRBV12-4 and J usage is TRBJ1-2, with D possibly matching TRBD1 (6 bases). Trimming cost V 5 bases and J 4 bases, with 14 bases left between them. The CDR3 extends over 14 amino acids. The DNA for the CDR3 is TGTGCCAGCAGTCTTGGACAGCAATTCTATGGCTACACCTTC. As protein: CASSLGQQFYGYTF.

DNA of the CDR3: TGTGCCAGCACTCTCGACGGCGGAATATACGAGCAGTACGTC. This codes for CASTLDGGIYEQYV. The chain employs TRBV11-2 and TRBJ2-7; D unclear. The CDR3 loop spans 14 amino acids. The germline V gene encodes CDR1 SGHAT and CDR2 FQNNGV. Trimming shortened V by 7 bases and J by 4 bases, and 17 bases separated the two germline ends.

Worth noting for this clonotype: Being one base from a much bigger clone, this may be a read error. V is TRBV7-2 and J is TRBJ1-5; no definite D call. The CDR3 consists of 14 residues. The V and J ends lost 2 bases and 4 bases respectively, with 9 bases between them. Per the germline V gene, CDR1 is SGHTA and CDR2 is FQGNSA. CDR3 in amino acids: CASSLITYNQPQHF. The CDR3 nucleotides are TGTGCCAGCAGCTTAATCACATATAATCAGCCCCAGCATTTT.

This sequence joins TRBV7-2 and TRBJ1-5; D uncertain. Germline values: CDR1 SGHTA, CDR2 FQGNSA. The CDR3 length is 15 residues. V was shortened by 1 base and J by 0 bases, with 7 bases between the two germline ends. DNA for the CDR3: TGTGCCAGCAGCTTAGGGATATCTAGCAATCAGCCCCAGCATTTT. Translated: CASSLGISSNQPQHF.

This clonotype was picked up many times. The chain carries TRBV12-3 or TRBV12-4 and TRBJ1-3; D not certain. The V end lost 8 bases, the J end lost 0 bases, and 17 bases lay between the germline ends. The CDR3 length is 16 residues. The CDR3 is CASQRQASYSGNTIYF. CDR3 nucleotide sequence: TGTGCCAGCCAGAGGCAGGCATCTTACTCTGGAAACACCATATATTTT.

Points on this clonotype: This may come from a read error, since a much larger clone is one base off. This chain joins TRBV29-1 and TRBJ1-1, with D possibly being TRBD1 (6 bases). Trimming removed 7 bases from V and 5 bases from J, with 14 bases in between. CDR3 size: 12 residues. Germline-derived CDR1 and CDR2 are SQVTM and ANQGSEA. CDR3 DNA sequence: TGCAGCGCACACGGGGGGCGGACTGAAGCTTTCTTT. It is translated as CSAHGGRTEAFF.

This clonotype was observed a few times. The chain uses TRBV20-1 and TRBJ2-1; 7 bases are shared with TRBD1. This CDR3 contains 16 residues. J gave up 5 bases and V 3 bases, and 13 bases lay outside the gene matches. Germline assignment: CDR1 DFQATT and CDR2 SNEGSKA (reference sequence). CDR3 sequence reads: CSASQYGQDPNNEQFF. CDR3 DNA: TGCAGTGCTAGTCAATATGGACAGGATCCTAACAATGAGCAGTTCTTC.

The chain carries TRBV12-3 or TRBV12-4 and TRBJ2-1; D remains unclear. The CDR3 sequence is 12 residues long. With 7 bases removed from V and 3 bases from J, the gap between germline ends came to 7 bases. For the CDR3, the DNA is TGTGCCAGCAAGGGCAGCTACAATGAGCAGTTCTTC. Translation gives CASKGSYNEQFF.

The rearrangement joins TRBV20-1 to TRBJ1-3; the D gene is possibly TRBD1 (6 bases). V lost 3 bases and J lost 0, with 15 bases in between. Germline-derived CDR1 and CDR2 are DFQATT and SNEGSKA (reference sequence). CDR3 length: 16 amino acids. In DNA, the CDR3 is TGCAGTGCTAGGAGTGTCGGGGGGGCCTCTGGAAACACCATATATTTT. It yields the protein CSARSVGGASGNTIYF.